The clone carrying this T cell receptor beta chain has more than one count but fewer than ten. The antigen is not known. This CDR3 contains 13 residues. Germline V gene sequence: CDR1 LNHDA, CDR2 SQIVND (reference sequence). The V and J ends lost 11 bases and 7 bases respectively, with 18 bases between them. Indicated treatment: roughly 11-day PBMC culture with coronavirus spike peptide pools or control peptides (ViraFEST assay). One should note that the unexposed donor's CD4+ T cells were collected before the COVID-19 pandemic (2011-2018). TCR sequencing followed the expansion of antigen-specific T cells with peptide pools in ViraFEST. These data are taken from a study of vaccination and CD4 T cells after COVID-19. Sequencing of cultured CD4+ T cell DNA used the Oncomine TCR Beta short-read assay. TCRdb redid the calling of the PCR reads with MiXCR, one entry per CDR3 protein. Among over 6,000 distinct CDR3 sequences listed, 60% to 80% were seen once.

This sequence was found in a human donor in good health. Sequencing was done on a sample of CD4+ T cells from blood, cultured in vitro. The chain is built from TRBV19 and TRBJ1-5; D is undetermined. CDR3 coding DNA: TGTGCCGGCGCAGGAGCGCCTGGACAGCCCCAGCATTTT. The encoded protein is CAGAGAPGQPQHF.